This T cell receptor beta chain was captured by sequencing in a study of technical replicates of blood from a handful of donors. The CDR3 has 14 amino acids. Germline V gives CDR1 MNHEY, CDR2 SVGAGI. The V end was cut by 4 bases, the J end by 6 bases, with 12 bases between. Produced via immunoSEQ multiplex PCR; TCRdb's table is partial and in-frame only. The table has 45,000 to 60,000 clones, roughly 91% seen once. The V call is TRBV6-5, the J call TRBJ2-2; TRBD1 is a possible D gene (6 bases). The clonotype originates from a human donor in good health. Some clones in this sample may be carry-over from other donors' samples. The specimen sequenced was PBMCs. The CDR3 region has the DNA TGTGCCAGCAGTTTCACAGGGACCTCCGGGGAGCTGTTTTTT. This gives the protein CASSFTGTSGELFF.